This T cell receptor (beta chain) stems from a study of blood T cell repertoires in COVID-19. Overall study: From T cells, B-cell-depleted T cells, or PBMCs came the material, which was cDNA or gDNA.

In the study's own analysis: Amplification from reference gene primers served as the basis for estimated nucleated cell counts. Assay used: immunoSEQ multiplex PCR; TCRdb lists only in-frame clones, some missing. That table is the source of V, J and clone size, and D and trimming were worked out from the DNA. The sample includes tens of thousands of clones, about 88% of them seen just once. Germline lookup yields CDR1 SQVTM and CDR2 ANQGSEA. The V and J ends lost 6 bases and 4 bases respectively, with 10 bases between them. This CDR3 spans 12 amino acids. Sequencing used peripheral blood. This clonotype originated in a man aged 60-69 years with acute or convalescent COVID-19. The J gene is TRBJ2-1, the V gene TRBV29-1; D is uncertain. The CDR3 region has the DNA TGCAGCGTGGCATCGTCTTACAATGAGCAGTTCTTC. Translating it yields CSVASSYNEQFF.